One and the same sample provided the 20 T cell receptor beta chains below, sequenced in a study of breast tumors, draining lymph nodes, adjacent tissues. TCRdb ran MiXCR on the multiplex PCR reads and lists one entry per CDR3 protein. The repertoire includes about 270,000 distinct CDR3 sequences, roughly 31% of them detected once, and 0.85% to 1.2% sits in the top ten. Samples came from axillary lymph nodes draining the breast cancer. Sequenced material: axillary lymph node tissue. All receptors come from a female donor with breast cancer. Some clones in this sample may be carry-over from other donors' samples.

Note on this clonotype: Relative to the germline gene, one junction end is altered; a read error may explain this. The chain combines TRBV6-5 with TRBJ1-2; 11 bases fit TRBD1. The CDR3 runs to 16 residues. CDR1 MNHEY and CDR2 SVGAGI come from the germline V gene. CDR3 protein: CASSHSTGQGVSGYTF. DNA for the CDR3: TGTGCCAGCAGTCACTCCACGGGACAGGGGGTATCTGGCTACACCTTC.

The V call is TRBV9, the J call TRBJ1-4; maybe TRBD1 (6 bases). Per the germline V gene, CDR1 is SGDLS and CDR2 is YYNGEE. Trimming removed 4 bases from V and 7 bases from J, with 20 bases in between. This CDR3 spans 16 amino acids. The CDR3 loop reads CASSLTGSRVGEKLFF. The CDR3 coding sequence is TGTGCCAGCAGCCTCACAGGGTCGAGGGTCGGTGAAAAACTGTTTTTT.

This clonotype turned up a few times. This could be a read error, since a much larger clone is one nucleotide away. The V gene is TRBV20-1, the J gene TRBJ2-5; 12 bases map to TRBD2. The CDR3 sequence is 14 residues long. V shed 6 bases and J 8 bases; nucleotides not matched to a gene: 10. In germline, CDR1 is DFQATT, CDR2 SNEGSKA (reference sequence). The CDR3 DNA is TGCAGTGCGGAAAAGCGGACTAGCGGGACTACCCAGTACTTC. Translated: CSAEKRTSGTTQYF.

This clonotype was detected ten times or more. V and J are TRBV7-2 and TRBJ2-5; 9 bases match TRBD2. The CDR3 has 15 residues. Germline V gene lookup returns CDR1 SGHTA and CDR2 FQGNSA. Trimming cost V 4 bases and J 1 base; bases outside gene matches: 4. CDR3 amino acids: CASSWGGRAQETQYF. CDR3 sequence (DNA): TGTGCCAGCAGCTGGGGCGGGAGGGCCCAAGAGACCCAGTACTTC.

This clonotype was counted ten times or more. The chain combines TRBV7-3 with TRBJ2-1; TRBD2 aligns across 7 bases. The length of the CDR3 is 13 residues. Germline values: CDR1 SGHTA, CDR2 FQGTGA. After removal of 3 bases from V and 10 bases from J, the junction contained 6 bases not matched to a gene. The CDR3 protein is CASSLIASGEQFF. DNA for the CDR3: TGTGCCAGCAGCTTGATCGCTAGCGGAGAGCAGTTCTTC. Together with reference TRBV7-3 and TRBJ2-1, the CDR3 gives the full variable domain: GAGVSQTPSNKVTEKGKYVELRCDPISGHTALYWYRQSLGQGPEFLIYFQGTGAADDSGLPNDRFFAVRPEGSVSTLKIQRTERGDSAVYLCASSLIASGEQFFGPGTRLTVL.

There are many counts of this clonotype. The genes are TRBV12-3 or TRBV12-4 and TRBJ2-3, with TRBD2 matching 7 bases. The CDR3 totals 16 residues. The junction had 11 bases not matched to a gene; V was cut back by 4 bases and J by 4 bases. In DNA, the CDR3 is TGTGCCAGCAGTTGGGGGGGACCTCGGAAATCAGATACGCAGTATTTT. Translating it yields CASSWGGPRKSDTQYF.

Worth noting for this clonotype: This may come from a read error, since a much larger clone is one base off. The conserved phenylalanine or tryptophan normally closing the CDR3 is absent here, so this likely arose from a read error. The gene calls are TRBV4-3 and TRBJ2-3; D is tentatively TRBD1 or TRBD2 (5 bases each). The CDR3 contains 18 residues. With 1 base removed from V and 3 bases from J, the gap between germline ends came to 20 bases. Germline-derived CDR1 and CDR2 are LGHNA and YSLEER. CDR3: CASSQGPPSGWGTDTQYY. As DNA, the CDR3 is TGCGCCAGCAGCCAAGGGCCCCCTTCAGGGTGGGGGACAGATACGCAGTATTAT.

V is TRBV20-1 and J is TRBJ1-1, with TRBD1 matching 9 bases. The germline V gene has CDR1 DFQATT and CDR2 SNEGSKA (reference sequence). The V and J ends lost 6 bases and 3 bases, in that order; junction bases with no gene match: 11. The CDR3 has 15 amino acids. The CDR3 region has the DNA TGCAGTGCCCTACTCGCGGACAGGGGCTACACTGAAGCTTTCTTT. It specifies CSALLADRGYTEAFF.

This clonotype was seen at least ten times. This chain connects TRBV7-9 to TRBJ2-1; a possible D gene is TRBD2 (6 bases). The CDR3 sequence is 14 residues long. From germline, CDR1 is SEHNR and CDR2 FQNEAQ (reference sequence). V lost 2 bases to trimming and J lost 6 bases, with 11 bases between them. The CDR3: CASSLTGDVNEQFF. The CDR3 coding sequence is TGTGCCAGCAGCTTAACGGGAGATGTCAATGAGCAGTTCTTC.

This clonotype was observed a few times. The CDR3: CASSPDSSYEQYF. The DNA for the CDR3 is TGTGCCAGCTCACCAGACAGCTCCTACGAGCAGTACTTC. The V call is TRBV18, the J call TRBJ2-7; tentative D call: TRBD1 (5 bases). CDR1 KGHSH and CDR2 LQKENI come from the germline V gene. Trimming removed 2 bases at V and 0 bases at J, with 5 bases between. The CDR3 loop spans 13 amino acids. Filled out from reference TRBV18 and TRBJ2-7, the complete variable domain reads NAGVMQNPRHLVRRRGQEARLRCSPMKGHSHVYWYRQLPEEGLKFMVYLQKENIIDESGMPKERFSAEFPKEGPSILRIQQVVRGDSAAYFCASSPDSSYEQYFGPGTRLTVT.

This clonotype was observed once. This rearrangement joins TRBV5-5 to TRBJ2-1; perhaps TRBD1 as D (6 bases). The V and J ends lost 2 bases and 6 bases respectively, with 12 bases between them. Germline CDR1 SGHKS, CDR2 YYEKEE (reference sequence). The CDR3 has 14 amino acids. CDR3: CASSFSGQTNEQFF. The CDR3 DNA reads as TGTGCCAGCAGCTTTTCTGGACAGACCAATGAGCAGTTCTTC.

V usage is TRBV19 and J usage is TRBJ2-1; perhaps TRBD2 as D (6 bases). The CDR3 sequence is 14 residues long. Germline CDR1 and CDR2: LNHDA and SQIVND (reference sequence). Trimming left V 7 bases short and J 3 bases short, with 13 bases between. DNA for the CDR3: TGTGCCAGTATCATAGCGGAGGGCTACAATGAGCAGTTCTTC. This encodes CASIIAEGYNEQFF.

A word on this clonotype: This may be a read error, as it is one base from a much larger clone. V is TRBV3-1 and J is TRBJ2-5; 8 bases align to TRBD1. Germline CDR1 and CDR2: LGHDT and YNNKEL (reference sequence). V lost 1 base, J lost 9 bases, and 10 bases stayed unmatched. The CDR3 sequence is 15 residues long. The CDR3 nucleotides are TGTGCCAGCAGCCAAGGGGTCGTACAGGGGGAGCCCCAGTACTTC. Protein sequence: CASSQGVVQGEPQYF.

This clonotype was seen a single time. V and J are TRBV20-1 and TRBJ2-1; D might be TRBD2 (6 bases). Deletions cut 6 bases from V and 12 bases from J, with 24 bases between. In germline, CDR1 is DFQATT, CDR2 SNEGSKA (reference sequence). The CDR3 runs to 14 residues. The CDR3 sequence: CSATRRGGVDTQFF. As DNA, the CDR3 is TGCAGTGCCACCCGGCGGGGCGGGGTAGATACGCAGTTCTTC.

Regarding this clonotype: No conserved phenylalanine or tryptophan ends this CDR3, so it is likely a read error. The CDR3 protein is CASKFGKNYGYTL. In nucleotides, the CDR3 is TGTGCCAGCAAATTCGGGAAGAACTATGGCTACACCCTC. The V call is TRBV27, the J call TRBJ1-2; D is unclear. The germline gives CDR1 MNHEY, CDR2 SMNVEV (reference sequence). Between the trimmed V and J ends, which lost 7 bases and 2 bases, there was a span of 11 bases. CDR3 length: 13 residues.

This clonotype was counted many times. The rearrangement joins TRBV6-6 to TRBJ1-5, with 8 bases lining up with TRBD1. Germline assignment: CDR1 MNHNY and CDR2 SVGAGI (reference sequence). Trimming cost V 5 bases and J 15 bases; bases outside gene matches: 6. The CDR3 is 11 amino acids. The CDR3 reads CASSPGQVPHF. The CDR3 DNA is TGTGCCAGCAGTCCGGGACAGGTACCGCATTTT.

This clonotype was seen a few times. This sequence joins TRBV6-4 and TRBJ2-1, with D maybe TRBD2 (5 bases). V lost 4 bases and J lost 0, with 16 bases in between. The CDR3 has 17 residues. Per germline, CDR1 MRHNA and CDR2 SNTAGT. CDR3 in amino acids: CASSGPPHGVSYNEQFF. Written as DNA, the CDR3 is TGTGCCAGCAGTGGCCCACCTCACGGGGTCTCCTACAATGAGCAGTTCTTC.

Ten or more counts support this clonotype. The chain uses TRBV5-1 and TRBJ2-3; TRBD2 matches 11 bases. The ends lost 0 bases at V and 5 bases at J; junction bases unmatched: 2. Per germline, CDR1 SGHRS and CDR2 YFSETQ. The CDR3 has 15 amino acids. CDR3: CASSLGLAGIDTQYF. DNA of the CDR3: TGCGCCAGCAGCTTGGGACTAGCGGGAATAGATACGCAGTATTTT.

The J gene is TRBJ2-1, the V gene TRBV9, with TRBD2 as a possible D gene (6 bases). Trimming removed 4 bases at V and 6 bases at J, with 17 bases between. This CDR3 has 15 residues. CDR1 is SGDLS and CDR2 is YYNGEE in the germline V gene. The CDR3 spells CASSPWSGGVNEQFF. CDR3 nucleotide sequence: TGTGCCAGCAGCCCGTGGTCCGGGGGAGTCAATGAGCAGTTCTTC.

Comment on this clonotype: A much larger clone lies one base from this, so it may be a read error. This CDR3 reads CASTRDSGRADAQYF. The CDR3 nucleotides are TGTGCCAGCACCAGGGACTCCGGGAGGGCAGATGCGCAGTATTTT. The V call is TRBV7-2, the J call TRBJ2-3; 8 nucleotides align to TRBD2. The CDR3 sequence is 15 residues long. Germline V CDR1 and CDR2: SGHTA, FQGNSA.